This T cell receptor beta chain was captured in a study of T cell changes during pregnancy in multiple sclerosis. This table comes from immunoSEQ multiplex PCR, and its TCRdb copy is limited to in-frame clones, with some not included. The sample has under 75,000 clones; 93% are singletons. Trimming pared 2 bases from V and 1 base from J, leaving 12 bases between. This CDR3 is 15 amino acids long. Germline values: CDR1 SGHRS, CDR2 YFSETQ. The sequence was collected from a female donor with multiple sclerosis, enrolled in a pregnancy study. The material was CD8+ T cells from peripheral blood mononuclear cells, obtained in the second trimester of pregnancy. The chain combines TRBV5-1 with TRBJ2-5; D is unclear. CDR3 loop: CASSFDTETQETQYF. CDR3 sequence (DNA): TGCGCCAGCAGCTTTGACACAGAAACCCAAGAGACCCAGTACTTC.